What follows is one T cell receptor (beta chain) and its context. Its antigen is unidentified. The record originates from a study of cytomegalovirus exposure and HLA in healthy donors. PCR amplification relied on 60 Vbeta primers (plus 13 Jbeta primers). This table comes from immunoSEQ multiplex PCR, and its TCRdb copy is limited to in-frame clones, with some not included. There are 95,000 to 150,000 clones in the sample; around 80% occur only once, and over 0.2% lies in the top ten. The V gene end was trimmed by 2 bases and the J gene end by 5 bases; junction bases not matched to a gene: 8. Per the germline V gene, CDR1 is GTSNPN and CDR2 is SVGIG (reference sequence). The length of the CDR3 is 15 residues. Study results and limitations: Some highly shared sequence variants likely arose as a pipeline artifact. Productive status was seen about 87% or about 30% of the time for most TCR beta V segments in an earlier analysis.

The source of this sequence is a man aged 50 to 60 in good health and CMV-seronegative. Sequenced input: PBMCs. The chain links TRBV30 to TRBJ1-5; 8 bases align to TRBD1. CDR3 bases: TGTGCCTGGAGTCAAGGAGGACAGGGTGATCAGCCCCAGCATTTT. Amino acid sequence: CAWSQGGQGDQPQHF.